This TCR beta chain came from a study of blood T cell repertoires in COVID-19. In the study overall: Acute and convalescent COVID-19 specimens originated in the United States, Italy and Spain. PBMCs, B-cell-depleted T cells, or T cells provided the cDNA or gDNA that made up the material.

Per the original methods: For nucleated cells, counts were estimated from reference gene primer amplification. TCRdb's copy holds only in-frame clones and misses some; the assay was immunoSEQ multiplex PCR. The V and J calls and clone size are taken from that table; D and trimming were inferred from the DNA. The table lists 150,000 to 200,000 clones, around 80% of them singletons, with 7% to 9% in the top ten. This TCR came from a man aged 55 to 70 with acute or convalescent COVID-19. Sample: peripheral blood.

The CDR3 region is CAWSSFSSSTDTQYF. CDR3 nucleotide sequence: TGTGCCTGGAGTTCCTTTTCCTCTAGCACAGATACGCAGTATTTT. The J gene is TRBJ2-3, the V gene TRBV30; D remains ambiguous. Germline CDR1 reads GTSNPN; CDR2 reads SVGIG (reference sequence). With 2 bases removed from V and 0 bases from J, the gap between germline ends came to 12 bases. The CDR3 runs 15 residues.